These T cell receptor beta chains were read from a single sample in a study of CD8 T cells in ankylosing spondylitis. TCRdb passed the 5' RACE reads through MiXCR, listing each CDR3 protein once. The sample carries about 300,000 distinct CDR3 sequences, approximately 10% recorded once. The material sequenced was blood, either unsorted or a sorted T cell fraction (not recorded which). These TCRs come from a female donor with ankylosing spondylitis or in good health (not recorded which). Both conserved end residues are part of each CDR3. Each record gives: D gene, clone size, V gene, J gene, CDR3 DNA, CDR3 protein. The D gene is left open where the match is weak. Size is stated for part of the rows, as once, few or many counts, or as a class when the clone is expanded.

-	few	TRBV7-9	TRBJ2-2	TGTGCCAGCCGACAGAGTGTCGGGGAGCTGTTTTTT	CASRQSVGELFF
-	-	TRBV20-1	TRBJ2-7	TGCAGTGCTAGCGATAGAGGGTACGTTACCTACGAGCAGTACTTC	CSASDRGYVTYEQYF
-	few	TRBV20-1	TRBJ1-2	TGCAGTGCTGGGGATACAGGACTGGAGGGCTACACCTTC	CSAGDTGLEGYTF
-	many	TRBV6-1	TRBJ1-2	TGTGCCACCCTTCCAAGAACAGAGCGCGATGGCTACACCTTC	CATLPRTERDGYTF
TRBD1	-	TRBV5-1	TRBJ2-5	TGCGCCAGCAGCCCGGGGACAGGGAGAGAGACCCAGTACTTC	CASSPGTGRETQYF
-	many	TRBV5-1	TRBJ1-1	TGCGCCAGCAGCGTTACTTGGGACACTGAAGCTTTCTTT	CASSVTWDTEAFF
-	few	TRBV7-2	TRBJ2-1	TGTGCCAGCAGCCCTATGGGTAATCCCCACAATGAGCAGTTCTTC	CASSPMGNPHNEQFF
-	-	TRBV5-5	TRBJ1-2	TGTGCCAGCAGCCCCCAGGACTCAGCTAACTATGGCTACACCTTC	CASSPQDSANYGYTF
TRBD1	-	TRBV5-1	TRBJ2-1	TGCGCCAGCTTTCCGGGACAGGGGTCCCGCTCCTGCAATGAGCAGTTCTTC	CASFPGQGSRSCNEQFF
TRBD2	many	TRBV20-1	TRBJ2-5	TGCAGTGCTGGACTAGCGAGGGAGACCCAGTACTTC	CSAGLARETQYF
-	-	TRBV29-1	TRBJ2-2	TGCAGCGCTCTGGCGGGGTCCGGGGGCACCGGGGAGCTGTTTTTT	CSALAGSGGTGELFF
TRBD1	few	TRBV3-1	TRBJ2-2	TGTGCCAGCAGCCTCAGGGGGCAAAGAACCGGGGAGCTGTTTTTT	CASSLRGQRTGELFF
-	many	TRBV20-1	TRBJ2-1	TGCAGTGCTAGTGTGCGGTTTAGCTACAATGAGCAGTTCTTC	CSASVRFSYNEQFF
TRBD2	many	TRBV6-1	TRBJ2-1	TGTGCCAGCAGTAGAACCGGGACTAGCGGGAGAGGGGGCAATGAGCAGTTCTTC	CASSRTGTSGRGGNEQFF
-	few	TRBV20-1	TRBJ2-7	TGCAGTGCTCTTCTACCCCAGGGCAACGAGCAGTACTTC	CSALLPQGNEQYF
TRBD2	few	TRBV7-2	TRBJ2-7	TGTGCCAGCAGCTTAGCCAAACTAGCGGGAGGTGACGAGCAGTACTTC	CASSLAKLAGGDEQYF
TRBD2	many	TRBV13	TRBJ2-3	TGTGCCAGCAGCTTCCCTAGCGGGGGCCGCACAGATACGCAGTATTTT	CASSFPSGGRTDTQYF
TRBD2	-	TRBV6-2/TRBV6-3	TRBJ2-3	TGTGCCAGCAGTTTTCTAGCGGGAGATGTGGATACGCAGTATTTT	CASSFLAGDVDTQYF
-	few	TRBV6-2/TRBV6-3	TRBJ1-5	TGTGCCAGCAGTAGGGCTGGGGCTCAGCCCCAGCATTTT	CASSRAGAQPQHF
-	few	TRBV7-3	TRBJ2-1	TGTGCCAGCAGCTTCGGGGGCGCGGAGGAGCAGTTCTTC	CASSFGGAEEQFF
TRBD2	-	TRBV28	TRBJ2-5	TGTGCCAGCAGCGCCTGGACTAGCGGGAGGACGGGCTTGAAGACCCAGTACTTC	CASSAWTSGRTGLKTQYF
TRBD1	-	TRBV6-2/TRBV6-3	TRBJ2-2	TGTGCCAGCAGTCCGGGACAGGGGCCGCCCGGGGAGCTGTTTTTT	CASSPGQGPPGELFF
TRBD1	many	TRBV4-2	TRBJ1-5	TGTGCCAGCAGCCAAGAGGACAGGGCAAATCAGCCCCAGCATTTT	CASSQEDRANQPQHF
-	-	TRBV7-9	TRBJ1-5	TGTGCCACACAGATTGGGGATCAGCCCCAGCATTTT	CATQIGDQPQHF
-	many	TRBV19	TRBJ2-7	TGTGCCAGTAGTATACGCTTGGAGACAGTTTCCTACGAGCAGTACTTC	CASSIRLETVSYEQYF
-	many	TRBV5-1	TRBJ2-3	TGCGCCAGCAGCCCAGGGGGGAAAGATACGCAGTATTTT	CASSPGGKDTQYF
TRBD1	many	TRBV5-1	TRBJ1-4	TGCGCCAGCAGCACCCCCGACAGGGAAGAACTGTTTTTT	CASSTPDREELFF
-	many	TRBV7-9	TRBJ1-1	TGTGCCAGCAGCAGTCAAGCAACGGGGAACACTGAAGCTTTCTTT	CASSSQATGNTEAFF
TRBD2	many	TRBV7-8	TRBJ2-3	TGTGCCAGCAGCTTAGTGACTAGCGGTACAGATACGCAGTATTTT	CASSLVTSGTDTQYF
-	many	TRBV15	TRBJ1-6	TGTGCCACCAGCAGAGAGGGGAATTCACCCCTCCACTTT	CATSREGNSPLHF
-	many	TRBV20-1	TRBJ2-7	TGCAGTGCTAGTCCACACCGGGACACCTCCTACGAGCAGTACTTC	CSASPHRDTSYEQYF
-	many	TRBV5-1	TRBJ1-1	TGCGCCAGCAGTGGGACGGTGAACACTGAAGCTTTCTTT	CASSGTVNTEAFF
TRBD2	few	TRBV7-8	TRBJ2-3	TGTGCCAGCAGCTTAGTGGTAGCGGGAACGGGGGCGACGCAGTATTTT	CASSLVVAGTGATQYF
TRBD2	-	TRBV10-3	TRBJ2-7	TGTGCCATCAGTGGACTAGCGGGGGAATCCGAGCAGTACTTC	CAISGLAGESEQYF
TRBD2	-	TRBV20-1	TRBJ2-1	TGCAGTGCGCAAGGACTAGCGGGGCCCGTCTACAATGAGCAGTTCTTC	CSAQGLAGPVYNEQFF
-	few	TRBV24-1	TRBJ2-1	TGTGCCACCAGTGATCATGGCACCTACAATGAGCAGTTCTTC	CATSDHGTYNEQFF
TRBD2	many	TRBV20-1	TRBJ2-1	TGCAGTGCTAGTATAGGGACTAGCTACAATGAGCAGTTCTTC	CSASIGTSYNEQFF
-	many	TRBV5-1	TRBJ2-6	TGCGCCAGCAGCTTGGAGGCTGGGGCCAACGTCCTGACTTTC	CASSLEAGANVLTF
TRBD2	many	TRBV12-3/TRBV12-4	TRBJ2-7	TGTGCCAGCAGCCAAGCGGGAGCTGGCGAGCAGTACTTC	CASSQAGAGEQYF
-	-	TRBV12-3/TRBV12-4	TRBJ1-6	TGTGCCAGCAGCCCACGGGGCCATAATTCACCCCTCCACTTT	CASSPRGHNSPLHF
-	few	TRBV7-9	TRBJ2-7	TGTGCCAGCAGCCGAGACCTGAGCTCCTACGAGCAGTACTTC	CASSRDLSSYEQYF
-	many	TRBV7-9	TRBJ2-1	TGTGCCAGCAGCCGCATCGGGCAGTTCTTC	CASSRIGQFF
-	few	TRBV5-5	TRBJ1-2	TGTGCCAGCAGCTTGGCCGTTTCAGAGACCCTATATGGCTACACCTTC	CASSLAVSETLYGYTF
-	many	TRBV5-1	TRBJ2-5	TGCGCCAGCAGCTTCTCCCGTGGAGGACAAGAGACCCAGTACTTC	CASSFSRGGQETQYF
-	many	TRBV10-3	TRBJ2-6	TGTGCCATCAGTGGTGGGCAAGCCTCTGGGGCCAACGTCCTGACTTTC	CAISGGQASGANVLTF
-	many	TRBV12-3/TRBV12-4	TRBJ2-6	TGTGCCAGCACCATGCGGGCGGGAAGGGTAGGTGGGGCCAACGTCCTGACTTTC	CASTMRAGRVGGANVLTF
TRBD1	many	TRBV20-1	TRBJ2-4	TGCAGTGCTATCGTAGGGGGCCGCGAAAACATTCAGTACTTC	CSAIVGGRENIQYF
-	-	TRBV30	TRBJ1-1	TGTGCCTGGAGTGTCGGAGGAAACACTGAAGCTTTCTTT	CAWSVGGNTEAFF
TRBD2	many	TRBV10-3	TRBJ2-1	TGTGCCATCAGTGGCGCTAGCGGGGGGGTAAGCTCCTACAATGAGCAGTTCTTC	CAISGASGGVSSYNEQFF
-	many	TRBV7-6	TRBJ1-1	TGTGCCAGCAGCTTAGCGGCCCCAACTGAAGCTTTCTTT	CASSLAAPTEAFF
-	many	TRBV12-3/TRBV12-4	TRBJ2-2	TGTGCCAGCAGAGGCTTTGGGGACACCGGGGAGCTGTTTTTT	CASRGFGDTGELFF
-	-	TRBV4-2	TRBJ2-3	TGTGCCAGCAGCCAAGATCCGGGGAACACAGATACGCAGTATTTT	CASSQDPGNTDTQYF
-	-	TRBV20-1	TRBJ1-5	TGCAGGGGCCAGGCTCGGGGTGTAACGGGACGCAATCAGCCCCAGCATTTT	CRGQARGVTGRNQPQHF
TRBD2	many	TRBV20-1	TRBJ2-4	TGCAGTGCTAGAGCCACGGGACTAGCCGGACCCCTAGCCAAAAACATTCAGTACTTC	CSARATGLAGPLAKNIQYF
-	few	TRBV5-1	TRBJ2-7	TGCGCCAGCAGCTTGACTAGCAGACAATACGAGCAGTACTTC	CASSLTSRQYEQYF
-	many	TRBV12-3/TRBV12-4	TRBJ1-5	TGTGCCAGCAGTTTGGCCCCGGCAAATCAGCCCCAGCATTTT	CASSLAPANQPQHF
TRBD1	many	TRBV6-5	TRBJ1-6	TGTGCCAGCAGTTACTATCCGGGACAGATAGTTAATTCACCCCTCCACTTT	CASSYYPGQIVNSPLHF
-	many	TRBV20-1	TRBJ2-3	TGCAGTGCTATTCGGGACAAAGGAGATACGCAGTATTTT	CSAIRDKGDTQYF
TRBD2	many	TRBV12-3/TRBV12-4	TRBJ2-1	TGTGCCAGCAGGAGGACTAGCGGGATCTCCACCTACAATGAGCAGTTCTTC	CASRRTSGISTYNEQFF